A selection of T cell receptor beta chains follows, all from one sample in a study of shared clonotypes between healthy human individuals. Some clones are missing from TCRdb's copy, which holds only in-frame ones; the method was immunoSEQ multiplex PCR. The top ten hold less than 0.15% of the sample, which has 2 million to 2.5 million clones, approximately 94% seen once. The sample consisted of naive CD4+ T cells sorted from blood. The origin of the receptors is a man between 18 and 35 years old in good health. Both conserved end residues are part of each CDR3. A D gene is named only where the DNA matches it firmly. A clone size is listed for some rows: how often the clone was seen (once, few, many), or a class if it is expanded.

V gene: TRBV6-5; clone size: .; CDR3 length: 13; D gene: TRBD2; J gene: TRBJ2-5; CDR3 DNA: TGTGCCAGCACCCTCCCGGGGGGAGGGACCCAGTACTTC; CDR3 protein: CASTLPGGGTQYF
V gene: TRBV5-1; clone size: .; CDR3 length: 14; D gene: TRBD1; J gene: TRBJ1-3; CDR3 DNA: TGCGCCAGCAGCTTACAGGGGGGCGGAAACACCATATATTTT; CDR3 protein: CASSLQGGGNTIYF
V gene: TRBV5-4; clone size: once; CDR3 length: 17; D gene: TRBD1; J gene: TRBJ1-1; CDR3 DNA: TGTGCCAGCAGCCCAATTCAAAAGACAGGGGGCAGGGATGAAGCTTTCTTT; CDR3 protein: CASSPIQKTGGRDEAFF
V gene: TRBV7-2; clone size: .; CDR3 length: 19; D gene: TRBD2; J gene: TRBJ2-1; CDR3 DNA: TGTGCCAGCAGCTCCACCCTACTAAGCGGGACCCCCTCCTACAATGAGCAGTTCTTC; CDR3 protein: CASSSTLLSGTPSYNEQFF
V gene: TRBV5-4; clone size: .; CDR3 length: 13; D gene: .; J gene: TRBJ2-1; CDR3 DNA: TGTGCCAGCAGCTTGAGGGGGGACAATGAGCAGTTCTTC; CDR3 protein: CASSLRGDNEQFF
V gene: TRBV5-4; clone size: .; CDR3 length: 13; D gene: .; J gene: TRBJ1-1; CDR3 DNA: TGTGCCAGCAGCCCTGGGGGGTCACATGAAGCTTTCTTT; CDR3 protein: CASSPGGSHEAFF
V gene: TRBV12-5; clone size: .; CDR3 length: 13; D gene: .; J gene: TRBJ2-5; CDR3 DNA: TGTGCTAGTGGTACGACAGGCCAAGAGACCCAGTACTTC; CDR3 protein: CASGTTGQETQYF
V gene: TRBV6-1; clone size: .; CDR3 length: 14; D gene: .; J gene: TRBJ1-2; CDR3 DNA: TGTGCCAGCAGTGACGACAGGATGGCTTATGGCTACACCTTC; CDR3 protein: CASSDDRMAYGYTF
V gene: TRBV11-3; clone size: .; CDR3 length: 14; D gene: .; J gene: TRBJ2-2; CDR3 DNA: TGTGCCAGCAGCTTAGACAGGAACACCGGGGAGCTGTTTTTT; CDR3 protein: CASSLDRNTGELFF
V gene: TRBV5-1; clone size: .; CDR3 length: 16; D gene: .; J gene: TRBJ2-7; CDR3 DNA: TGCGCCAGCAGCTTGGTGGGGGCAGTTCAATCCTACGAGCAGTACTTC; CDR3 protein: CASSLVGAVQSYEQYF
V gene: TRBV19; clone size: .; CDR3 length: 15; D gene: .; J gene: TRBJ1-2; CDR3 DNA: TGTGCCAGTAGTATGAAGAGCGACGCTAACTATGGCTACACCTTC; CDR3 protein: CASSMKSDANYGYTF
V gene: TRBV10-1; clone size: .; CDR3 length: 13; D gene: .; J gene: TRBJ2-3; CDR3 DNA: TGCGCCAGCTCGGGCGGGAGCACAGATACGCAGTATTTT; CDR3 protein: CASSGGSTDTQYF
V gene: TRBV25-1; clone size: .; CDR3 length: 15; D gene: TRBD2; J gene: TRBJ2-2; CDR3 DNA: TGTGCCAGCAGTGCCTTTGGGAGGGACACCGGGGAGCTGTTTTTT; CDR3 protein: CASSAFGRDTGELFF
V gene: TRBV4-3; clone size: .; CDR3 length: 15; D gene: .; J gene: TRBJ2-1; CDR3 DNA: TGCGCCAGCAGCCAAGGCCAGGGGACCTACAATGAGCAGTTCTTC; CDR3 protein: CASSQGQGTYNEQFF
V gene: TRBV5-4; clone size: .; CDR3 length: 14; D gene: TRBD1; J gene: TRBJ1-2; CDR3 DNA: TGTGCCAGCAGCTTCGGGGACAGAAACTATGGCTACACCTTC; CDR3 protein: CASSFGDRNYGYTF
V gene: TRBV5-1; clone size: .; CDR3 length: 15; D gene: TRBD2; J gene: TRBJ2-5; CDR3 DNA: TGCGCCAGTGCACCTCTAGCGGGGGGTCAAGAGACCCAGTACTTC; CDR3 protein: CASAPLAGGQETQYF
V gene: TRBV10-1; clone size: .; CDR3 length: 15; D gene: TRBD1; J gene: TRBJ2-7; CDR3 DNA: TGCGCCAGCAGTGAAGGGACAGGAAGGTCCTACGAGCAGTACTTC; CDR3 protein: CASSEGTGRSYEQYF
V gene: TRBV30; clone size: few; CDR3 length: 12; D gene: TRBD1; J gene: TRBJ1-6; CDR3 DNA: TGTGCCTGGAGTACAGGGGATTCACCCCTCCACTTT; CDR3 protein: CAWSTGDSPLHF
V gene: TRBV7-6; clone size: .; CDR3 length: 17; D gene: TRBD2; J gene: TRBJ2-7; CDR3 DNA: TGTGCCAGCAGCGAGGATCCCGAGCGGGAGGGCTCCTACGAGCAGTACTTC; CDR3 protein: CASSEDPEREGSYEQYF
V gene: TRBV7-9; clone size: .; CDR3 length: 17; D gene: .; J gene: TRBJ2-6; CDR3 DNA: TGTGCCAGCAGCCCCAGGGGTGGGGGATCTGGGGCCAACGTCCTGACTTTC; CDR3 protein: CASSPRGGGSGANVLTF
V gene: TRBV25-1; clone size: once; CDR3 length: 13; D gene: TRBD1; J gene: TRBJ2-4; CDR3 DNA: TGTGCCAGCCTACAGGGGGCGGGAAACATTCAGTACTTC; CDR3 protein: CASLQGAGNIQYF
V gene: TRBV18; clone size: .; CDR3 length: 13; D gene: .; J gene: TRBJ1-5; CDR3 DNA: TGTGCCAGCTCACCCGACGGTCATCAGCCCCAGCATTTT; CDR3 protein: CASSPDGHQPQHF
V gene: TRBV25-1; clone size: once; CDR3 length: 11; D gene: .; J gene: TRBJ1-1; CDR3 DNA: TGTGCCAGCTTGGGGAACACTGAAGCTTTCTTT; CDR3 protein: CASLGNTEAFF
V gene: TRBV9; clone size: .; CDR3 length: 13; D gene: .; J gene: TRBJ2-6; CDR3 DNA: TGTGCCAGCCGGGGGACTGGGGCCAACGTCCTGACTTTC; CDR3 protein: CASRGTGANVLTF
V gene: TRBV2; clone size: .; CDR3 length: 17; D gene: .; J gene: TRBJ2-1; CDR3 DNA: TGTGCCAGCAGTACTCTGGGCGTCTCAACCGTCTACAATGAGCAGTTCTTC; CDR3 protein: CASSTLGVSTVYNEQFF
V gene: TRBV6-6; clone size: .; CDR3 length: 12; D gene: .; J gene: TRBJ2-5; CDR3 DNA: TGTGCCAGCTCAGCCGGCGCGGAGACCCAGTACTTC; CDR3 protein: CASSAGAETQYF
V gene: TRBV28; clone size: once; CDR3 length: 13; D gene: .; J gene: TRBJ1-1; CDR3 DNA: TGTGCCAGCGGGGGAGGCAAGGGCACTGAAGCTTTCTTT; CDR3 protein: CASGGGKGTEAFF
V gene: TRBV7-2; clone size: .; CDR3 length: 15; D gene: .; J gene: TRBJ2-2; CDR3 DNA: TGTGCCAGCAGCTTACAGCCAGTTAACACCGGGGAGCTGTTTTTT; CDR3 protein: CASSLQPVNTGELFF
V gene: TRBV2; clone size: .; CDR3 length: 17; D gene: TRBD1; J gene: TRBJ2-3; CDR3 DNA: TGTGCCAGCAGTGAAGCGGGACAGGGCTGGTCATCGGATACGCAGTATTTT; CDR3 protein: CASSEAGQGWSSDTQYF
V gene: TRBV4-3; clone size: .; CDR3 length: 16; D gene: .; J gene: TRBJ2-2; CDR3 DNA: TGCGCCAGCAGCCAAGGGAAGGGCTGGGGCGCCGGGGAGCTGTTTTTT; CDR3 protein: CASSQGKGWGAGELFF
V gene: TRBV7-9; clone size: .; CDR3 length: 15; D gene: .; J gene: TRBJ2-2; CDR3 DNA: TGTGCCAGCAGCTTACGGACTTTAAACACCGGGGAGCTGTTTTTT; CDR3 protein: CASSLRTLNTGELFF
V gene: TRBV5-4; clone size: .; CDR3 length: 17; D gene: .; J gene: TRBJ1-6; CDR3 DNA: TGTGCCAGCAGCTTGCTCGGGGTTGGGGGGAACAATTCACCCCTCCACTTT; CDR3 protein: CASSLLGVGGNNSPLHF
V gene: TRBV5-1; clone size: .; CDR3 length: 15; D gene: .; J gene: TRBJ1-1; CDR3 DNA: TGCGCCAGCAGCTTGGTGTCAGGGTTAAACACTGAAGCTTTCTTT; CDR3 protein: CASSLVSGLNTEAFF
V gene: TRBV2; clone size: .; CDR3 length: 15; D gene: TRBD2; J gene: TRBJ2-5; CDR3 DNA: TGTGCCAGCAGTGAAGCAGGACTAGCCAAAGAGACCCAGTACTTC; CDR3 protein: CASSEAGLAKETQYF
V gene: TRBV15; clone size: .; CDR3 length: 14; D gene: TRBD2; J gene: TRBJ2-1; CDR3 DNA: TGTGCCACCAGCAGGGGACTAGCGGTCAATGAGCAGTTCTTC; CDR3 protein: CATSRGLAVNEQFF
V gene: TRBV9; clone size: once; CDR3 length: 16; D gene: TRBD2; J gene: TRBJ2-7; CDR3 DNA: TGTGCCAGCAGCGTCTCCGGGACTAGCCCTTTCTACGAGCAGTACTTC; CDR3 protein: CASSVSGTSPFYEQYF
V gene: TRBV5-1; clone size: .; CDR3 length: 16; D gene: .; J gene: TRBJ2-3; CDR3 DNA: TGCGCCAGTACAAAGAAGGGAACAGGGCGGGAAGATACGCAGTATTTT; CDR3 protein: CASTKKGTGREDTQYF
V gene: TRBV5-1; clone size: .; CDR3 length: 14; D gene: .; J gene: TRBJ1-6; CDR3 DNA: TGCGCCAGCAGCTTGACCGGGGGCTATTCACCCCTCCACTTT; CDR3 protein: CASSLTGGYSPLHF
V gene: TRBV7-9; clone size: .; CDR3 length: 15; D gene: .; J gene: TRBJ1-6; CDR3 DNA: TGTGCCAGCAGCTATGGTAGTCTAAGAGATTCACCCCTCCACTTT; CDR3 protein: CASSYGSLRDSPLHF
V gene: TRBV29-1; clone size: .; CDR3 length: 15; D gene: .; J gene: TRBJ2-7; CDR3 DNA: TGCAGCGTTGTGGGCCCAGGGGCAGGCACCTACGAGCAGTACTTC; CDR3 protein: CSVVGPGAGTYEQYF
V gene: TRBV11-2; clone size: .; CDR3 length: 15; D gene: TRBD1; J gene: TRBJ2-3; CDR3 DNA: TGTGCCAGCAGCTCGGGGACAGGTAGCACAGATACGCAGTATTTT; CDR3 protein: CASSSGTGSTDTQYF